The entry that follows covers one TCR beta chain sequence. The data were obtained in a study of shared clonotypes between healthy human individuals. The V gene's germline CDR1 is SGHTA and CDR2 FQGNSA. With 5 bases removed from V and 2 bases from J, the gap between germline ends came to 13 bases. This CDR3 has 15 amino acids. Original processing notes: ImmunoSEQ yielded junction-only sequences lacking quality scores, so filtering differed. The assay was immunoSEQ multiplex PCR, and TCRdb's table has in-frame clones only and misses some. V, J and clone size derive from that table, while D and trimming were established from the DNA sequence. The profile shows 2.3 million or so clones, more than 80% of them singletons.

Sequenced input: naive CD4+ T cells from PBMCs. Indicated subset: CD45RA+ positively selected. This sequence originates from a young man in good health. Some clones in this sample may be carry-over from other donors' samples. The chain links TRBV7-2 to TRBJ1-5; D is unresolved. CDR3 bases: TGTGCCAGCAGCCCCCGCCCGGTGCGCAATCAGCCCCAGCATTTT. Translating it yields CASSPRPVRNQPQHF.